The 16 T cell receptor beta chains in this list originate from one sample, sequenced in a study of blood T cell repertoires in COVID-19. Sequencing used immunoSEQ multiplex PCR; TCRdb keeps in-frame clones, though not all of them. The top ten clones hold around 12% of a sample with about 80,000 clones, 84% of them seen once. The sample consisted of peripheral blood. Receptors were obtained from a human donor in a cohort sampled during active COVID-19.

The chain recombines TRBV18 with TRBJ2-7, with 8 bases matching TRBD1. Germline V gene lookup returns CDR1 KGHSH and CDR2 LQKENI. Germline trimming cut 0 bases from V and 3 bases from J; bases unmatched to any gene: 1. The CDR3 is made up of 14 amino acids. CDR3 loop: CASSPPDRVYEQYF. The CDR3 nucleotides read TGTGCCAGCTCACCACCGGACAGGGTCTACGAGCAGTACTTC.

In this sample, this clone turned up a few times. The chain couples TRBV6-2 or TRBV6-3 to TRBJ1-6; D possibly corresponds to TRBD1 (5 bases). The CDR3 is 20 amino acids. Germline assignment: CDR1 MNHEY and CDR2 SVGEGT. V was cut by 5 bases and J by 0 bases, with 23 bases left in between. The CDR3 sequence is CASSSGYGGRLSSYNSPLHF. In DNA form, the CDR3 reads TGTGCCAGCAGTAGCGGCTACGGGGGGAGGTTGAGCTCCTATAATTCACCCCTCCACTTT.

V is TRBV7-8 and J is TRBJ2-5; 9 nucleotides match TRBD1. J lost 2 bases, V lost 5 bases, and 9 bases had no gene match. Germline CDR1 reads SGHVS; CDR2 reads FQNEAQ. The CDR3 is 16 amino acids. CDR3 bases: TGTGCCAGCAGCCCAAGGCCGACAGGGGGACAAGAGACCCAGTACTTC. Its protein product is CASSPRPTGGQETQYF.

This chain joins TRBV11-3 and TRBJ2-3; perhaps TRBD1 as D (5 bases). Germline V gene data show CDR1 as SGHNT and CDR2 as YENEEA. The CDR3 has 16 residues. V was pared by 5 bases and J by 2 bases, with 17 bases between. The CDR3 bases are TGTGCCAGCAGCCAGGGCGTAGGGCAGAACACAGATACGCAGTATTTT. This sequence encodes CASSQGVGQNTDTQYF.

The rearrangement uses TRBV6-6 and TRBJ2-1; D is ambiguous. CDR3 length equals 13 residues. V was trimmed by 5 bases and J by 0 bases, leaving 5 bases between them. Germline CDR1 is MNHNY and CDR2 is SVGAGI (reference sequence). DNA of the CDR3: TGTGCCAGCAGTGACAACTCCTACAATGAGCAGTTCTTC. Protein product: CASSDNSYNEQFF.

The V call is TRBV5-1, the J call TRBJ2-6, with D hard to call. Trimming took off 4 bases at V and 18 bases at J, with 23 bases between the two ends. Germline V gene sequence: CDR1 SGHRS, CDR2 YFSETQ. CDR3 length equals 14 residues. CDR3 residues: CASSLSQEGQRRTF. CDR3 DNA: TGCGCCAGCAGCCTGTCTCAGGAAGGCCAACGTAGGACTTTC.

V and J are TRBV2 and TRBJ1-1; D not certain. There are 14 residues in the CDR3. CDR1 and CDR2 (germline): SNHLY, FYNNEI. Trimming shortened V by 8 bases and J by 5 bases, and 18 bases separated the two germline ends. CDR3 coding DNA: TGTGCCAGCGAAAGGAGTGCAGTATTTACTGAAGCTTTCTTT. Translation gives CASERSAVFTEAFF.

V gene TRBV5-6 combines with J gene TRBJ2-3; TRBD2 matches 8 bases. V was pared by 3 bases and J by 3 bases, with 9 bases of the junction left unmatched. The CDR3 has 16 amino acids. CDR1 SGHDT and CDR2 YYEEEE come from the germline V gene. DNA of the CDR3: TGTGCCAGCAGCTGGGGAACCGGGACTAGAACAGATACGCAGTATTTT. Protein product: CASSWGTGTRTDTQYF. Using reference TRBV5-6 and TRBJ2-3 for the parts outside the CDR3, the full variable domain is DAGVTQSPTHLIKTRGQQVTLRCSPKSGHDTVSWYQQALGQGPQFIFQYYEEEERQRGNFPDRFSGHQFPNYSSELNVNALLLGDSALYLCASSWGTGTRTDTQYFGPGTRLTVL.

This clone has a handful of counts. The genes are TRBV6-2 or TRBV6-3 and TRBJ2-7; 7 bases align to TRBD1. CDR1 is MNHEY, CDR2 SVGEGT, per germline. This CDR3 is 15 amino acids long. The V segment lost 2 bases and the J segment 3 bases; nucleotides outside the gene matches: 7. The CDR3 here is CASSYLQTGNYEQYF. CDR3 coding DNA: TGTGCCAGCAGTTACCTTCAGACAGGGAACTACGAGCAGTACTTC.

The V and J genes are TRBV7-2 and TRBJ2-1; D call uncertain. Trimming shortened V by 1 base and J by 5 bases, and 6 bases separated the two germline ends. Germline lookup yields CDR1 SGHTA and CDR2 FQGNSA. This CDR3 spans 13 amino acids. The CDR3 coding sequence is TGTGCCAGCAGCTTAGGGCGGCACAATGAGCAGTTCTTC. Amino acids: CASSLGRHNEQFF.

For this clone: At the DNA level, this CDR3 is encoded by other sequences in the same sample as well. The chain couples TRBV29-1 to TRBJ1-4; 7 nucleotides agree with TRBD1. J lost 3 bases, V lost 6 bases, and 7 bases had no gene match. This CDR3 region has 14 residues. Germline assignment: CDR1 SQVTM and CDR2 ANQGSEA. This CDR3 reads CSVATGTANEKLFF. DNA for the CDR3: TGCAGCGTAGCTACCGGGACAGCTAATGAAAAACTGTTTTTT.

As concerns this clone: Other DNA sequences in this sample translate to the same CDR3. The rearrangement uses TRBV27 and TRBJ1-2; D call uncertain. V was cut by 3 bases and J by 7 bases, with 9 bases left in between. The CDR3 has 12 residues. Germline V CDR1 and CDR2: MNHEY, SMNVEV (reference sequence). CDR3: CASSFVGGGYTF. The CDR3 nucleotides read TGTGCCAGCAGTTTTGTCGGTGGTGGCTACACCTTC.

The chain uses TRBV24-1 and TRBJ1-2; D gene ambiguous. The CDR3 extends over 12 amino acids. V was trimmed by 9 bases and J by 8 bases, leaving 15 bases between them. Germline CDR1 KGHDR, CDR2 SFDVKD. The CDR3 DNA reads TGTGCCACCTCGAGGGAGGTGGGAGGCTACACCTTC. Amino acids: CATSREVGGYTF.

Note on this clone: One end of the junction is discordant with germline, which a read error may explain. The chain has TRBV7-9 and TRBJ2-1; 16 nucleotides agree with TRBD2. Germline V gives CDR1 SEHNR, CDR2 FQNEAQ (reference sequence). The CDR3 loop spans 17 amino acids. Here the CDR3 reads CASSLAGTSGGATEQFF. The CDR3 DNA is TGTGCCAGCAGCCTAGCCGGGACTAGCGGGGGGGCGACCGAGCAGTTCTTC. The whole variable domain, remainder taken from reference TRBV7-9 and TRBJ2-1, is DTGVSQNPRHKITKRGQNVTFRCDPISEHNRLYWYRQTLGQGPEFLTYFQNEAQLEKSRLLSDRFSAERPKGSFSTLEIQRTEQGDSAMYLCASSLAGTSGGATEQFFGPGTRLTVL.

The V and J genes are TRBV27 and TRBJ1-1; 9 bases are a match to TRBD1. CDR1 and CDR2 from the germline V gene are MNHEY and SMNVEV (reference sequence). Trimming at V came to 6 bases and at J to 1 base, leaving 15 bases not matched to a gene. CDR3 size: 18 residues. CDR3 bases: TGTGCCAGCAGGAATGCAACCTATCCGGGACAGGGGAACACTGAAGCTTTCTTT. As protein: CASRNATYPGQGNTEAFF.

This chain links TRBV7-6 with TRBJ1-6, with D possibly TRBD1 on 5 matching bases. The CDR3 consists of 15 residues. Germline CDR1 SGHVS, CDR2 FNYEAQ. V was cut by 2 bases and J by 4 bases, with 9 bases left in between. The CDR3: CASSLTGDYNSPLHF. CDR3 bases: TGTGCCAGCAGCTTAACAGGCGATTATAATTCACCCCTCCACTTT. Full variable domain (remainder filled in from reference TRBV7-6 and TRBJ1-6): GAGVSQSPRYKVTKRGQDVALRCDPISGHVSLYWYRQALGQGPEFLTYFNYEAQQDKSGLPNDRFSAERPEGSISTLTIQRTEQRDSAMYRCASSLTGDYNSPLHFGNGTRLTVT.